This is a list of T cell receptor beta chains from one sample in a study of control samples from healthy donors and cancer patients. TCRdb keeps only in-frame clones here, not all; method: immunoSEQ multiplex PCR. The sample yields about 70,000 clones, about 80% seen once. Sequences were obtained from PBMCs. These receptors came from a woman between 45 and 65 years old with lung cancer. CDR3s include the opening cysteine and the closing phenylalanine or tryptophan. Fields, in order: V gene, clone size, J gene, D gene, CDR3 protein, CDR3 DNA. The D gene is left open where the match is weak. Clone size is not always given. Where it is, it says once, few, many or a class for expanded clones.

TRBV5-4	-	TRBJ2-7	-	CASSSSWGAYEQYF	TGTGCCAGCAGCTCATCGTGGGGGGCCTACGAGCAGTACTTC
TRBV28	few	TRBJ1-3	-	CASSFRGSGNTIYF	TGTGCCAGCAGTTTTAGGGGATCGGGAAACACCATATATTTT
TRBV4-3	-	TRBJ1-2	TRBD1	CASSQDSGTGLLGYTF	TGCGCCAGCAGCCAAGATTCCGGGACAGGGCTACTTGGCTACACCTTC
TRBV10-3	-	TRBJ1-4	-	CAISDWQGDNEKLFF	TGTGCCATCAGTGATTGGCAGGGAGACAATGAAAAACTGTTTTTT
TRBV18	-	TRBJ1-1	-	CASSPPQWPRQIMNTEAFF	TGTGCCAGCTCACCACCGCAGTGGCCCCGCCAGATCATGAACACTGAAGCTTTCTTT
TRBV6-2/TRBV6-3	few	TRBJ1-1	-	CASSYSTVLPEAFF	TGTGCCAGCAGTTACTCGACGGTGCTCCCTGAAGCTTTCTTT
TRBV6-5	-	TRBJ1-2	TRBD1	CASSTGQGANYGYTF	TGTGCCAGCAGTACGGGACAGGGGGCGAACTATGGCTACACCTTC
TRBV28	-	TRBJ2-7	-	CASQIGGGNEQYF	TGTGCCAGCCAGATCGGAGGGGGGAACGAGCAGTACTTC
TRBV11-2	-	TRBJ1-4	-	CASSPVGATNEKLFF	TGTGCCAGCAGCCCCGTGGGTGCAACTAATGAAAAACTGTTTTTT
TRBV4-3	-	TRBJ1-1	-	CASSQVLGTEAFF	TGCGCCAGCAGCCAAGTACTCGGCACTGAAGCTTTCTTT
TRBV12-5	once	TRBJ2-2	TRBD1	CASGVRDSPTGELFF	TGTGCTAGTGGTGTACGGGACAGCCCTACCGGGGAGCTGTTTTTT
TRBV19	-	TRBJ2-3	-	CASSLEGSRSTDTQYF	TGTGCCAGTAGTCTCGAGGGGAGCCGTAGCACAGATACGCAGTATTTT
TRBV19	-	TRBJ1-3	-	CASSTSASSGNTIYF	TGTGCCAGTAGTACCTCAGCCAGCTCTGGAAACACCATATATTTT
TRBV28	-	TRBJ1-4	-	CASSPRTATNEKLFF	TGTGCCAGTAGCCCTAGGACAGCAACTAATGAAAAACTGTTTTTT
TRBV20-1	-	TRBJ1-2	-	CSALKNYGYTF	TGCAGTGCTCTCAAGAACTATGGCTACACCTTC
TRBV4-3	-	TRBJ1-2	-	CASSPEGSTDYGYTF	TGCGCCAGCAGCCCTGAGGGTTCGACAGACTATGGCTACACCTTC
TRBV18	-	TRBJ1-1	-	CASSSGQNTEAFF	TGTGCCAGCTCATCGGGACAAAACACTGAAGCTTTCTTT
TRBV7-9	-	TRBJ2-5	-	CASSSTSGTQYF	TGTGCCAGCAGCTCGACTAGTGGGACCCAGTACTTC
TRBV19	-	TRBJ2-3	-	CASSIRTPSTDTQYF	TGTGCCAGTAGTATTCGGACACCGAGCACAGATACGCAGTATTTT
TRBV7-9	few	TRBJ1-1	-	CASSSSGTNTEAFF	TGTGCCAGCAGCTCATCCGGGACGAACACTGAAGCTTTCTTT
TRBV27	-	TRBJ1-2	-	CASSRGSGYTF	TGTGCCAGCAGTCGGGGAAGTGGCTACACCTTC
TRBV28	once	TRBJ2-7	TRBD1	CASRSGQSYEQYF	TGTGCCAGCAGATCGGGACAGTCCTACGAGCAGTACTTC
TRBV2	-	TRBJ2-5	-	CATLGGETQYF	TGTGCCACCCTGGGGGGAGAGACCCAGTACTTC
TRBV5-4	-	TRBJ1-6	-	CASSLSSSYNSPLHF	TGTGCCAGCAGCTTGTCGAGCTCCTATAATTCACCCCTCCACTTT
TRBV5-5	once	TRBJ1-5	-	CASSLTGKRDQPQHF	TGTGCCAGCAGCTTGACAGGGAAAAGGGATCAGCCCCAGCATTTT
TRBV6-2/TRBV6-3	-	TRBJ1-2	-	CASSSPQGLYGYTF	TGTGCCAGCAGCTCTCCCCAGGGTTTATATGGCTACACCTTC
TRBV7-2	-	TRBJ1-5	-	CASSSRYSNQPQHF	TGTGCCAGCAGCTCTAGATATAGCAATCAGCCCCAGCATTTT